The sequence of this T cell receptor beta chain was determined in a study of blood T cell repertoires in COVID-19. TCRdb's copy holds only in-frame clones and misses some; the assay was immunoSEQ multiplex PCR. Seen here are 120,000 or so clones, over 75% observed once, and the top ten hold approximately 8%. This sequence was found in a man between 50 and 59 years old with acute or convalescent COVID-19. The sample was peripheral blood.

CDR3 sequence (DNA): TGTGCCAGTAGTCCGTCGGGGGGCAATGAAAAACTGTTTTTT. Protein sequence: CASSPSGGNEKLFF. The chain is built from TRBV19 and TRBJ1-4, with a tentative D call TRBD1 (6 bases). CDR3 length equals 14 residues. Per the germline V gene, CDR1 is LNHDA and CDR2 is SQIVND (reference sequence). Between the trimmed V and J ends, which lost 5 bases and 5 bases, there was a span of 12 bases.